Following are 21 T cell receptor beta chains from one sample sequenced in a study of blood T cell repertoires in COVID-19. This table comes from immunoSEQ multiplex PCR, and its TCRdb copy is limited to in-frame clones, with some not included. The sample carries 150,000 or so clones, around 73% recorded once. Sample: peripheral blood. The receptors were sampled from a woman aged 45-65 years with active or convalescent COVID-19.

This clone was counted once. The V gene is TRBV19, the J gene TRBJ1-1, with 9 bases aligning to TRBD1. The length of the CDR3 is 16 residues. V shed 0 bases, J shed 4 bases, and the junction held 6 bases outside the gene matches. The V gene's germline CDR1 is LNHDA and CDR2 SQIVND (reference sequence). The CDR3 reads CASSIEGTGWVTEAFF. For the CDR3, the DNA is TGTGCCAGTAGTATAGAGGGGACAGGGTGGGTCACTGAAGCTTTCTTT.

This chain connects TRBV9 to TRBJ2-3; 7 bases match TRBD2. The germline V gene encodes CDR1 SGDLS and CDR2 YYNGEE. The CDR3 contains 17 residues. The trim removed 2 bases at V and 0 bases at J, leaving 9 bases unmatched. The CDR3 DNA reads TGTGCCAGCAGCGTGGGGGGGTTTATATCTAGCACAGATACGCAGTATTTT. Protein sequence: CASSVGGFISSTDTQYF. Together with reference TRBV9 and TRBJ2-3, the CDR3 gives the full variable domain: DSGVTQTPKHLITATGQRVTLRCSPRSGDLSVYWYQQSLDQGLQFLIQYYNGEERAKGNILERFSAQQFPDLHSELNLSSLELGDSALYFCASSVGGFISSTDTQYFGPGTRLTVL.

This chain joins TRBV7-2 and TRBJ2-5; D perhaps matches TRBD1 (5 bases). Germline-derived CDR1 and CDR2 are SGHTA and FQGNSA. The CDR3 runs to 15 residues. Trimming removed 1 base at V and 5 bases at J, with 14 bases between. The DNA for the CDR3 is TGTGCCAGCAGCTTAGATATGGGGCTGGGGGAGACCCAGTACTTC. This sequence encodes CASSLDMGLGETQYF.

A remark on this clone: This specimen includes other DNA sequences encoding the same CDR3. The chain recombines TRBV5-1 with TRBJ1-1, with D maybe TRBD1 (5 bases). Germline loops: CDR1 SGHRS, CDR2 YFSETQ. The CDR3 is 14 amino acids. Trimming left V 0 bases short and J 4 bases short, with 10 bases between. Here the CDR3 reads CASSLGQGGTEAFF. The CDR3 DNA reads TGCGCCAGCAGCTTGGGTCAGGGTGGCACTGAAGCTTTCTTT.

The chain couples TRBV18 to TRBJ1-6; D is unclear. The CDR3 contains 16 residues. The ends were cut back, 0 bases at V and 5 bases at J, with 11 bases in the middle. Germline-derived CDR1 and CDR2 are KGHSH and LQKENI. The DNA of the CDR3 is TGTGCCAGCTCACCACCGTTGGGAGTAAATAATTCACCCCTCCACTTT. Translation: CASSPPLGVNNSPLHF. Filled out from reference TRBV18 and TRBJ1-6, the complete variable domain reads NAGVMQNPRHLVRRRGQEARLRCSPMKGHSHVYWYRQLPEEGLKFMVYLQKENIIDESGMPKERFSAEFPKEGPSILRIQQVVRGDSAAYFCASSPPLGVNNSPLHFGNGTRLTVT.

J is TRBJ2-3 and V is TRBV9, with 8 bases fitting TRBD2. Germline V gene data show CDR1 as SGDLS and CDR2 as YYNGEE. CDR3 length: 15 amino acids. Germline trimming cut 0 bases from V and 4 bases from J; bases unmatched to any gene: 4. The DNA for the CDR3 is TGTGCCAGCAGCGTAGGTACTAGCGGCGCAGATACGCAGTATTTT. As protein: CASSVGTSGADTQYF. Full variable domain (remainder filled in from reference TRBV9 and TRBJ2-3): DSGVTQTPKHLITATGQRVTLRCSPRSGDLSVYWYQQSLDQGLQFLIQYYNGEERAKGNILERFSAQQFPDLHSELNLSSLELGDSALYFCASSVGTSGADTQYFGPGTRLTVL.

The genes are TRBV6-1 and TRBJ2-1; no reliable D call. The CDR3 spans 12 residues. Trimming left V 2 bases short and J 10 bases short, with 9 bases between. The germline gives CDR1 MNHNS, CDR2 SASEGT. The CDR3 protein is CASSEKVEEQFF. CDR3 DNA: TGTGCCAGCAGTGAAAAGGTGGAGGAGCAGTTCTTC.

Here the CDR3 reads CASSFRDNTEAFF. CDR3 in DNA: TGTGCCAGCAGCTTCAGGGATAACACTGAAGCTTTCTTT. V and J are TRBV7-8 and TRBJ1-1; D perhaps matches TRBD1 (5 bases). The CDR3 consists of 13 residues. CDR1 and CDR2 (germline): SGHVS, FQNEAQ. The germline V and J ends were trimmed by 3 bases and 2 bases, with 7 bases remaining between them.

This sequence joins TRBV5-1 and TRBJ1-1; D is ambiguous. The CDR3 is made up of 13 amino acids. CDR1 and CDR2 from the germline V gene are SGHRS and YFSETQ. V gave up 4 bases and J gave up 0 bases, with 7 bases separating them. In DNA form, the CDR3 reads TGCGCCAGCAGCCTCCCCCTGAACACTGAAGCTTTCTTT. This codes for CASSLPLNTEAFF. Looking up the rest from reference TRBV5-1 and TRBJ1-1 gives the full variable domain: KAGVTQTPRYLIKTRGQQVTLSCSPISGHRSVSWYQQTPGQGLQFLFEYFSETQRNKGNFPGRFSGRQFSNSRSEMNVSTLELGDSALYLCASSLPLNTEAFFGQGTRLTVV.

By share, this clone ranks as medium-sized (0.01 to 0.1%). The chain has TRBV28 and TRBJ2-7; 10 bases are a match to TRBD1. This CDR3 has 17 residues. With V trimmed by 6 bases and J by 3 bases, 14 bases remained unmatched. Germline-derived CDR1 and CDR2 are MDHEN and SYDVKM. The CDR3 bases are TGTGCCAGCAGCGTGACAGGGGGCGCTAATGTAGGCTACGAGCAGTACTTC. It encodes CASSVTGGANVGYEQYF.

This chain connects TRBV28 to TRBJ1-2, with 8 bases that match TRBD1. CDR3 size: 13 residues. CDR1 and CDR2 (germline): MDHEN, SYDVKM. V shed 6 bases, J shed 8 bases, and the junction held 8 bases outside the gene matches. This CDR3 reads CASRWTGLEGYTF. The CDR3, as DNA: TGTGCCAGCAGATGGACAGGGTTGGAGGGCTACACCTTC.

This chain connects TRBV2 to TRBJ1-6, with TRBD1 matching over 7 bases. Germline V gives CDR1 SNHLY, CDR2 FYNNEI. After removal of 8 bases from V and 7 bases from J, the junction contained 8 bases not matched to a gene. CDR3 size: 14 residues. CDR3 in DNA: TGTGCCAGCTCGTCAGGGGGTTTCAATTCACCCCTCCACTTT. Amino acid sequence: CASSSGGFNSPLHF. The whole variable domain, filled in from reference TRBV2 and TRBJ1-6, reads EPEVTQTPSHQVTQMGQEVILRCVPISNHLYFYWYRQILGQKVEFLVSFYNNEISEKSEIFDDQFSVERPDGSNFTLKIRSTKLEDSAMYFCASSSGGFNSPLHFGNGTRLTVT.

The chain has TRBV6-5 and TRBJ2-3; possibly TRBD1 for D (6 bases). Deletions cut 6 bases from V and 6 bases from J, with 13 bases between. The CDR3 length is 13 residues. Germline CDR1 and CDR2: MNHEY and SVGAGI. This CDR3 is CASRGAGVDTQYF. In nucleotides, the CDR3 is TGTGCCAGCAGAGGCGCAGGGGTGGATACGCAGTATTTT.

The V call is TRBV7-8, the J call TRBJ2-2; 11 nucleotides align to TRBD2. This CDR3 contains 17 residues. Germline CDR1 SGHVS, CDR2 FQNEAQ. V trimming: 5 bases; J trimming: 5 bases; junction bases outside the gene matches: 10. The CDR3 loop is CASSARLAGSLTGELFF. The CDR3 coding sequence is TGTGCCAGCAGCGCCCGACTAGCGGGGTCTTTAACCGGGGAGCTGTTTTTT.

CDR3 in amino acids: CASSVAGSTDTQYF. The CDR3 DNA is TGTGCCAGCAGCGTAGCGGGTAGCACAGATACGCAGTATTTT. The chain links TRBV9 to TRBJ2-3; D uncertain. This CDR3 is 14 amino acids long. Trimming took 0 bases from V and 0 from J, leaving 5 bases between them. Looked up from germline, CDR1 is SGDLS and CDR2 is YYNGEE.

In this sample, this clone turned up a few times. The identical CDR3 is also encoded by other nucleotide sequences in the sample. The J gene is TRBJ2-1, the V gene TRBV9; 7 bases are shared with TRBD1. Germline V gene lookup returns CDR1 SGDLS and CDR2 YYNGEE. The CDR3 extends over 14 amino acids. Losses at the gene ends were 2 bases for V and 5 bases for J; bases not matched to a gene: 4. The chain's CDR3 is CASSVADRDNEQFF. CDR3 bases: TGTGCCAGCAGCGTCGCCGACAGGGACAATGAGCAGTTCTTC.

CDR3 sequence (DNA): TGTGCCAGCAGCTTAAGTCCGGGGGGAAACACTGAAGCTTTCTTT. Its translation: CASSLSPGGNTEAFF. The V call is TRBV7-3, the J call TRBJ1-1; possible D gene TRBD1, 5 bases. Germline assignment: CDR1 SGHTA and CDR2 FQGTGA. The V and J ends lost 1 base and 2 bases respectively, with 11 bases between them. This CDR3 spans 15 amino acids.

V and J are TRBV7-2 and TRBJ2-1; 7 bases are shared with TRBD2. Germline V gives CDR1 SGHTA, CDR2 FQGNSA. This CDR3 comprises 15 residues. V dropped 5 bases and J dropped 4; count of bases not matched to a gene: 8. The CDR3 DNA reads as TGTGCCAGCAGCCCAAAGAGCGGGGATTACAATGAGCAGTTCTTC. Its protein is CASSPKSGDYNEQFF.

The rearrangement joins TRBV19 to TRBJ1-1; a possible D gene is TRBD1 (5 bases). The germline V and J ends were trimmed by 3 bases and 1 base, with 9 bases remaining between them. CDR1 is LNHDA, CDR2 SQIVND, per germline (reference sequence). The CDR3 totals 14 residues. The CDR3 bases are TGTGCCAGTAGTATCTGGGGGGAGAACACTGAAGCTTTCTTT. Translation: CASSIWGENTEAFF.

Many counts were recorded for this clone. CDR3 sequence reads: CASSQDWGGTDTQYF. The CDR3 DNA is TGCGCCAGCAGCCAAGATTGGGGGGGCACAGATACGCAGTATTTT. V and J are TRBV4-3 and TRBJ2-3, with D possibly being TRBD2 (6 bases). Germline V gene lookup returns CDR1 LGHNA and CDR2 YSLEER. V lost 0 bases and J 1 base, leaving 8 bases between the germline ends. CDR3 length: 15 amino acids.

V gene TRBV7-8 combines with J gene TRBJ2-7, with TRBD1 identical over 9 bases. CDR3 length: 17 amino acids. The V segment lost 2 bases and the J segment 3 bases; nucleotides outside the gene matches: 11. Germline V gene sequence: CDR1 SGHVS, CDR2 FQNEAQ. The CDR3 DNA reads as TGTGCCAGCAGCTTAACCCCCCACAGGGGGCAAAACTACGAGCAGTACTTC. Translated, it gives CASSLTPHRGQNYEQYF. Combining the CDR3 with reference TRBV7-8 and TRBJ2-7 gives the whole variable domain GAGVSQSPRYKVAKRGQDVALRCDPISGHVSLFWYQQALGQGPEFLTYFQNEAQLDKSGLPSDRFFAERPEGSVSTLKIQRTQQEDSAVYLCASSLTPHRGQNYEQYFGPGTRLTVT.